This passage covers 14 T cell receptor beta chains from one sample sequenced in a study of T cell repertoires in cytomegalovirus infection. Their cognate antigens are unknown. MiXCR was run by TCRdb on the reads, yielding one entry per CDR3 protein. The data hold 7,500 to 9,500 distinct CDR3 sequences, with around 59% observed a single time. The sequenced sample was PBMCs, sequenced either directly or after in vitro stimulation (not recorded which). The receptors shown here come from a human donor in good health (CMV status not recorded). Some clones in this sample may be carry-over from other donors' samples.

Points on this clonotype: The junction shows a germline mismatch at one end, possibly a read error. The V gene is TRBV6-4, the J gene TRBJ1-1, with unresolved D. Germline lookup yields CDR1 MRHNA and CDR2 SNTAGT. The length of the CDR3 is 14 residues. The CDR3 coding sequence is TGTGCCCGCAGTGCGGGCCCAGGTACGACTGAAGCTTTCTTT. Protein sequence: CARSAGPGTTEAFF.

With respect to this clonotype: This may stem from a read error, because a much larger clone lies one nucleotide away. Without the conserved terminal phenylalanine or tryptophan, this CDR3 likely stems from a read error. The chain recombines TRBV14 with TRBJ1-1, with D tentatively TRBD1 (6 bases). Germline assignment: CDR1 SGHDN and CDR2 FVKESK. Trimming took off 1 base at V and 0 bases at J, with 12 bases between the two ends. The CDR3 has 16 residues. As DNA, the CDR3 is TGTGCCAGCAGCCAAGGGGGGCCCCCTATGAACACTGAAGCTTTCTTG. It yields the protein CASSQGGPPMNTEAFL.

This clonotype was seen repeatedly, ten times or more. This chain links TRBV6-1 with TRBJ2-7; 11 bases fit TRBD2. The CDR3 runs 17 residues. In germline, CDR1 is MNHNS, CDR2 SASEGT. The V gene end was trimmed by 1 base and the J gene end by 3 bases; junction bases not matched to a gene: 8. The CDR3 sequence is CASSEGRRLAGIYEQYF. The CDR3 region has the DNA TGTGCCAGCAGTGAAGGCAGGCGACTAGCGGGAATCTACGAGCAGTACTTC.

To note about this clonotype: The junction shows a germline mismatch at one end, possibly a read error. The chain's CDR3 is CARSLGQREGCTF. CDR3 in DNA: TGTGCCAGAAGCTTAGGACAGCGAGAGGGCTGCACCTTC. The V gene is TRBV7-8, the J gene TRBJ1-2, with a possible D match to TRBD1 (6 bases). The CDR3 has 13 residues. CDR1 SGHVS and CDR2 FQNEAQ come from the germline V gene.

With regard to this clonotype: The junction differs from germline at one of its ends, possibly a read error. This chain uses TRBV10-3 with TRBJ1-5; the match to TRBD1 covers 7 bases. The CDR3 length is 20 residues. Germline V CDR1 and CDR2: ENHRY, SYGVKD. In nucleotides, the CDR3 is TGTGCCAGCAGTGAGTCGGAACAGGGGATTGACGAGACTCGAAATCAGCCCCAGCATTTT. Protein product: CASSESEQGIDETRNQPQHF.

The CDR3 DNA reads as TGTGCCACCAGCAGAGTGGGAGATACGCAGTATTTT. Translating it yields CATSRVGDTQYF. This rearrangement joins TRBV15 to TRBJ2-3; D is undetermined. The germline V gene has CDR1 LNHNV and CDR2 YYDKDF (reference sequence). The CDR3 covers 12 residues. V lost 1 base and J 5 bases, leaving 4 bases between the germline ends.

This clonotype was seen just once. Since the CDR3 does not end with the conserved phenylalanine or tryptophan, this likely comes from a read error. No DNA is shown, since the ends of the CDR3 on it are uncertain; the CDR3 is the one TCRdb lists. V and J are TRBV5-8 and TRBJ2-3. Looked up from germline, CDR1 is SGHTS and CDR2 is YDEGEE. The CDR3 numbers 9 amino acids, ends counted. The CDR3 spells CASSLSTGL.

The chain uses TRBV7-9 and TRBJ2-7; 14 bases line up with TRBD2. CDR1 is SEHNR, CDR2 FQNEAQ, per germline (reference sequence). The CDR3 loop spans 17 amino acids. Trimming took 5 bases from V and 6 from J; bases not matched to a gene: 12. The CDR3 sequence: CASSPLRGLAGESEQYF. CDR3 in DNA: TGTGCCAGCAGCCCGCTTAGGGGACTAGCGGGAGAGAGCGAGCAGTACTTC.

CDR3 bases: TGTGCCAGCAGTCGGGGGAGGGAGGCATTCAACCGTGGCTACACCTTC. Translation gives CASSRGREAFNRGYTF. The V and J genes are TRBV12-3 or TRBV12-4 and TRBJ1-2; D is perhaps TRBD1 (5 bases). CDR3 length: 16 residues. The V end lost 5 bases, the J end lost 7 bases, and 23 bases lay between the germline ends.

This clonotype was counted many times. The chain links TRBV19 to TRBJ2-7, with 10 bases aligning to TRBD1. The CDR3 contains 15 residues. Germline CDR1 is LNHDA and CDR2 is SQIVND (reference sequence). V shed 5 bases, J shed 5 bases, and the junction held 9 bases outside the gene matches. In nucleotides, the CDR3 is TGTGCCAGTAGTCTGACGGGACAGGGGATCCACGAGCAGTACTTC. This codes for CASSLTGQGIHEQYF.

This clonotype appeared once. Compared with germline, one end of the junction differs, possibly owing to a read error. The rearrangement links TRBV27 to TRBJ2-2; a weak D match, TRBD2 (5 bases). This CDR3 has 12 residues. From germline, CDR1 is MNHEY and CDR2 SMNVEV (reference sequence). DNA for the CDR3: TGTGCCAGCAGTGAAAACACCGGGGATCTTTTGTTT. Amino acids: CASSENTGDLLF.

The V call is TRBV19, the J call TRBJ1-3; D unclear. The length of the CDR3 is 13 residues. V lost 2 bases to trimming and J lost 6 bases, with 8 bases between them. CDR1 and CDR2 (germline): LNHDA, SQIVND (reference sequence). DNA of the CDR3: TGTGCCAGTAGTATACCAACGGAAAACACCATATATTTT. Encoded protein: CASSIPTENTIYF.

This clonotype was seen only a few times. Relative to the germline gene, one junction end is altered; a read error may explain this. This chain links TRBV7-9 with TRBJ2-1, with D possibly matching TRBD2 (5 bases). Germline V gene sequence: CDR1 SEHNR, CDR2 FQNEAQ (reference sequence). The CDR3 extends over 16 amino acids. Here the CDR3 DNA reads TGTGCCAGCAGCTTCAGCGGCGAGAGCTCCTACAATGAGCAGTTATTC. It yields the protein CASSFSGESSYNEQLF.

The V gene is TRBV7-6, the J gene TRBJ2-7, with 7 bases identical to TRBD1. Germline CDR1 and CDR2: SGHVS and FNYEAQ. V trimming: 1 base; J trimming: 3 bases; junction bases outside the gene matches: 6. CDR3 length: 15 residues. CDR3 bases: TGTGCCAGCAGCTTAGACCGGGACAGTGGCTACGAGCAGTACTTC. This gives the protein CASSLDRDSGYEQYF.